These 5 T cell receptor beta chains were all obtained from the same sample, sequenced in a study of somatic mutations in cytotoxic T cells in rheumatoid arthritis (TCRdb year 2017). The protocol used for the library was the immunoSEQ multiplex PCR assay. The source is immuneACCESS, and TCRdb retained only in-frame sequences with V and J called. Part of the clones is not carried over; for the studies checked, unresolved V genes explain less than half of this, and the remainder is unexplained. The sample table holds around 20,000 clones, of which about two thirds were seen once. The top ten hold 15% to 20% of the sample. Material: CD8+ T cells sorted from blood. The receptor set was obtained from an adult with rheumatoid arthritis.

The rearrangement links TRBV21-1 to TRBJ2-6. TRBV21-1 is assigned pseudogene status. The CDR3 extends over 16 amino acids. The chain's CDR3 is CASSRVGHSGANVLTF. For the CDR3, the DNA is TGTGCCAGCAGCAGGGTCGGTCACTCTGGGGCCAACGTCCTGACTTTC.

This sequence joins TRBV4-1 and TRBJ2-7; 8 nucleotides align to TRBD1. The germline V gene has CDR1 MGHRA and CDR2 YSYEKL. The CDR3 is made up of 15 amino acids. J lost 4 bases, V lost 1 base, and 6 bases had no gene match. The CDR3 bases are TGCGCCAGCAGCCAAGTCTGGACAGGGCTATACGAGCAGTACTTC. Amino acid sequence: CASSQVWTGLYEQYF.

Concerning this clone: The junction shows a germline mismatch at one end, possibly a read error. The chain links TRBV2 to TRBJ1-5; the match to TRBD1 covers 8 bases. The CDR3 length is 14 residues. The V gene's germline CDR1 is SNHLY and CDR2 FYNNEI. The CDR3 is CASREGQGYQPQHF. The CDR3 DNA is TGTGCCAGCAGGGAAGGACAGGGCTATCAGCCCCAGCATTTT.

The chain links TRBV6-5 to TRBJ1-1; 9 nucleotides agree with TRBD1. Losses at the gene ends were 2 bases for V and 4 bases for J; bases not matched to a gene: 2. Per germline, CDR1 MNHEY and CDR2 SVGAGI. This CDR3 region has 14 residues. The CDR3 loop reads CASSYTDRGTEAFF. In nucleotides, the CDR3 is TGTGCCAGCAGTTACACGGACAGGGGCACTGAAGCTTTCTTT.

This clone was observed a few times. This chain joins TRBV7-9 and TRBJ2-3; either TRBD1 or TRBD2 may supply D (5 bases each). Germline CDR1 is SEHNR and CDR2 is FQNEAQ (reference sequence). This CDR3 spans 18 amino acids. Trimming stripped 4 bases from V and 1 base from J, with 21 bases between. CDR3 sequence reads: CASSSTRSDGAGTDTQYF. For the CDR3, the DNA is TGTGCCAGCAGCTCCACCCGGTCCGACGGGGCTGGCACAGATACGCAGTATTTT.